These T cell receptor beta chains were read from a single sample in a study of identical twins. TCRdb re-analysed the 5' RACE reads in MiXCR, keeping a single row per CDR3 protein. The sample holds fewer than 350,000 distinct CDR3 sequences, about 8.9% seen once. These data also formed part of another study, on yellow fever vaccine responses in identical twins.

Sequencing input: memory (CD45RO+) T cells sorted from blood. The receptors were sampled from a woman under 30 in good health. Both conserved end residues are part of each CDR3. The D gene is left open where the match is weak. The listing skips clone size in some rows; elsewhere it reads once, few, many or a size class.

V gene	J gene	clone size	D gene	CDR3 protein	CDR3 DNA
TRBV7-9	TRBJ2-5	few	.	CASSIGGDLETQYF	TGTGCCAGCAGCATCGGGGGTGATCTGGAGACCCAGTACTTC
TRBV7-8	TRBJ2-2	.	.	CASSARWGPNTGELFF	TGTGCCAGCAGCGCGCGATGGGGGCCCAACACCGGGGAGCTGTTTTTT
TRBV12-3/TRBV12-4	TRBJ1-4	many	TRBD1	CASSLAGGPWKLFF	TGTGCCAGCAGTTTGGCAGGGGGGCCTTGGAAACTGTTTTTT
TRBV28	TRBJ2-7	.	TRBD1	CASATTGTGNYEQYF	TGTGCCAGCGCCACTACCGGGACAGGGAACTACGAGCAGTACTTC
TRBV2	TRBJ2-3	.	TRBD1	CASRGQQGAADTQYF	TGTGCCAGCAGGGGGCAACAGGGGGCTGCAGATACGCAGTATTTT
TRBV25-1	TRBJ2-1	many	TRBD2	CASSDRRLAGTYNEQFF	TGTGCCAGCAGTGACCGGCGACTAGCGGGGACCTACAATGAGCAGTTCTTC
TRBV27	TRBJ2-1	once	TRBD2	CASSNLAGVYNEQFF	TGTGCCAGCTCGAATCTAGCGGGGGTTTACAATGAGCAGTTCTTC
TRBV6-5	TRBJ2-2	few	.	CASSYSVWGEGELFF	TGTGCCAGCAGTTACTCGGTCTGGGGGGAAGGGGAGCTGTTTTTT
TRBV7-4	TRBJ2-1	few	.	CASSLERAFHNEQFF	TGTGCCAGCAGCTTAGAAAGGGCGTTCCACAATGAGCAGTTCTTC
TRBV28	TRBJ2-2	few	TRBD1	CASSLTGLVNTGELFF	TGTGCCAGCAGTCTGACAGGGCTTGTGAACACCGGGGAGCTGTTTTTT
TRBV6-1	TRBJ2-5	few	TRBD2	CASRGPGGPKRTQYF	TGTGCCAGCAGGGGGCCGGGGGGACCCAAGAGGACCCAGTACTTC
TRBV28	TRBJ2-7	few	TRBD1	CASRDRAYEQYF	TGTGCCAGCAGGGACAGGGCCTACGAGCAGTACTTC
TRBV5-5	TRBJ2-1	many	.	CASSLGGATYNEQFF	TGTGCCAGCAGCTTGGGAGGTGCGACCTACAATGAGCAGTTCTTC
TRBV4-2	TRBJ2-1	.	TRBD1	CASSQSDRGADNEQFF	TGTGCCAGCAGCCAATCGGACAGGGGCGCGGACAATGAGCAGTTCTTC
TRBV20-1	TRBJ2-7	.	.	CSASPPGRPYEQYF	TGCAGTGCTAGTCCCCCAGGGCGACCCTACGAGCAGTACTTC
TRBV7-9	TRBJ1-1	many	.	CASSFDMNTEAFF	TGTGCCAGCAGCTTCGACATGAACACTGAAGCTTTCTTT
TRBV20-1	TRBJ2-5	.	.	CSAPVPETQYF	TGCAGTGCCCCAGTTCCGGAGACCCAGTACTTC
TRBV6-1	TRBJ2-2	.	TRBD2	CASSLMGGSSIGELFF	TGTGCCAGCAGTCTGATGGGGGGGAGTAGTATCGGGGAGCTGTTTTTT
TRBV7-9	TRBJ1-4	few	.	CASSLAGYNEKLFF	TGTGCCAGCAGCTTAGCGGGATATAATGAAAAACTGTTTTTT
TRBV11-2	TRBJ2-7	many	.	CASSPISRGRTYSYEQYF	TGTGCCAGCAGCCCGATCTCCCGGGGGAGGACATACTCCTACGAGCAGTACTTC
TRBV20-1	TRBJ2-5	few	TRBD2	CSAIGLAGFQETQYF	TGCAGTGCAATCGGACTAGCGGGCTTCCAAGAGACCCAGTACTTC
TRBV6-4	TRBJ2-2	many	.	CASKTTGRTGELFF	TGTGCCAGCAAGACGACAGGAAGAACCGGGGAGCTGTTTTTT
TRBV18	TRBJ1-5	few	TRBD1	CASSPDRVGQPQHF	TGTGCCAGCTCACCGGACAGGGTCGGACAGCCCCAGCATTTT
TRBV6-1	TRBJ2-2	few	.	CASRRGGARPGGELFF	TGTGCCAGTCGTAGGGGGGGCGCACGCCCAGGAGGGGAGCTGTTTTTT
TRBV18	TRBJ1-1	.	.	CASSPPLSVNTEAFF	TGTGCCAGCTCACCACCGTTATCAGTGAACACTGAAGCTTTCTTT
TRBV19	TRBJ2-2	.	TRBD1	CASTAGTGGDTGELFF	TGTGCCAGTACCGCGGGGACAGGGGGCGACACCGGGGAGCTGTTTTTT
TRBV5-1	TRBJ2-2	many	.	CASSLMPMTGGELFF	TGCGCCAGCAGCTTGATGCCTATGACCGGCGGGGAGCTGTTTTTT
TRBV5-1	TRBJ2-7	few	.	CASSLGRASGGDEQYF	TGCGCCAGCAGCTTGGGCAGGGCCAGTGGGGGAGATGAGCAGTACTTC
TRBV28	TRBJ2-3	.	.	CASSLLSPATDTQYF	TGTGCCAGCAGTTTGCTCTCCCCTGCCACAGATACGCAGTATTTT
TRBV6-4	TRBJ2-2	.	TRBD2	CASSDSPSGTNGELFF	TGTGCCAGCAGTGACTCGCCTAGCGGGACGAACGGGGAGCTGTTTTTT
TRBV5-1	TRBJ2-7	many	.	CASSLEGGAGEQYF	TGCGCCAGCAGCTTGGAAGGAGGAGCCGGAGAGCAGTACTTC
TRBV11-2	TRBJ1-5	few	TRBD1	CASSLFQGGLFSGNQPQHF	TGTGCCAGCAGCTTATTTCAGGGGGGGTTGTTCTCGGGCAATCAGCCCCAGCATTTT
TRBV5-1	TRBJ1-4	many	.	CASSGIANEKLFF	TGCGCCAGTTCCGGGATAGCAAATGAAAAACTGTTTTTT
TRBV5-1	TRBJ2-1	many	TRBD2	CASSLREGSYNEQFF	TGCGCCAGCAGCTTGCGGGAGGGCTCCTACAATGAGCAGTTCTTC
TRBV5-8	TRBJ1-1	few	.	CASSLNKNMNTEAFF	TGTGCCAGCAGCTTAAATAAGAACATGAACACTGAAGCTTTCTTT
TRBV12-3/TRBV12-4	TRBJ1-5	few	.	CASSPGLHRNQPQHF	TGTGCCAGCAGTCCTGGACTGCATAGGAATCAGCCCCAGCATTTT
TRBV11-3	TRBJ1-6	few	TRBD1	CASSFTGATSPLHF	TGTGCCAGCAGCTTCACAGGGGCGACTTCACCCCTCCACTTT
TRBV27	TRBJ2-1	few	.	CASSSSHISGIDEQFF	TGTGCCAGCAGCTCTTCCCATATATCGGGAATCGATGAGCAGTTCTTC